This T cell receptor (beta chain) was recovered during a study of T cells after yellow fever vaccination. Points from the study as a whole: The study found a weaker secondary response that peaked faster, day 5 versus 15.

MiXCR was run by TCRdb on the 5' RACE reads, yielding one entry per CDR3 protein. The table lists a few hundred thousand distinct CDR3 sequences, roughly 3.5% of them singletons. The CDR3 totals 13 residues. V was cut by 5 bases and J by 3 bases, with 10 bases left in between. This clonotype has a handful of counts. No antigen is known for it. This specimen consisted of PBMCs, obtained on the day of the yellow fever booster vaccination. The rearrangement links TRBV12-3 or TRBV12-4 to TRBJ1-2; a possible D gene is TRBD1 (5 bases). This clonotype was sampled from a man in his late teens or twenties who received the YFV17D yellow fever vaccine. The CDR3 region is CASSPLGDYGYTF. The CDR3, as DNA: TGTGCCAGCAGTCCCCTAGGGGACTATGGCTACACCTTC.